This T cell receptor beta chain derives from a study of shared clonotypes between healthy human individuals. Looking at the study overall: CD8 memory received one plate per donor, CD8 naive two, CD4 memory three and CD4 naive three.

Profiled with immunoSEQ multiplex PCR; TCRdb holds only in-frame clones, not every one. In the table there are 2,500,000 or so clones, just under 95% of which are singletons. Sample: naive CD4+ T cells from PBMCs. Subset defined: CD45RA+ positively selected. The sequence was collected from a man aged 18-30 years in good health. Some clones in this sample may be carry-over from other donors' samples.

CDR3 in DNA: TGTGCCAGCAGCTTAACAGGGTCGGAGCTGTTTTTT. This translates into CASSLTGSELFF. The chain employs TRBV7-3 and TRBJ2-2, with D uncertain. CDR3 length equals 12 residues. V was clipped by 0 bases and J by 10 bases, with 6 bases between them. The germline gives CDR1 SGHTA, CDR2 FQGTGA.